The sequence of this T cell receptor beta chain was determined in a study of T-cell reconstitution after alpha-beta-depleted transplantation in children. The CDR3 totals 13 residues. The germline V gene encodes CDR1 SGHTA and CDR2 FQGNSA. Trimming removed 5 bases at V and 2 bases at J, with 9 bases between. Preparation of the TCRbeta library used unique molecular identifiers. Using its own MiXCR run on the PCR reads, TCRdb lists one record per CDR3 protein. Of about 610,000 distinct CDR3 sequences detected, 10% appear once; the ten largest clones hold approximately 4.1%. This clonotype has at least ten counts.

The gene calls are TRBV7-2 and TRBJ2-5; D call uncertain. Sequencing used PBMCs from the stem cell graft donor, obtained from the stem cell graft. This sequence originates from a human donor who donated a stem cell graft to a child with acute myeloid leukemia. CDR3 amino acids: CASSPFPQETQYF. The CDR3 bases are TGTGCCAGCAGCCCCTTCCCACAAGAGACCCAGTACTTC.